The entry below describes one TCR beta chain. Antigen: not known. Method: immunoSEQ multiplex PCR; TCRdb's copy keeps in-frame clones and lacks some. The sample lists tens of thousands of clones, around 93% seen once, with 1.5% to 2% in the top ten. In germline, CDR1 is SGHAT, CDR2 FQNNGV. Trimming shortened V by 1 base and J by 6 bases, and 10 bases separated the two germline ends. The length of the CDR3 is 13 residues. The data stem from a study of OX40 agonist ivuxolimab in advanced cancers. As for the study in general: Dose-escalation patients suffered from hepatocellular carcinoma, melanoma, renal cell or head and neck cancer. Three patients showed partial responses: one hepatocellular carcinoma and two cutaneous melanoma cases.

Study-wide points: Low normalized T-cell clonal expansion was additionally recorded for some nonresponders.

Peripheral blood came from all dose cohorts at three timepoints. The sequencing used CD4+ or CD8+ T cells sorted from blood, collected in a trial of the OX40 agonist ivuxolimab. The TCR was taken from an adult with an advanced solid tumor such as melanoma, head and neck, liver or kidney cancer. The J gene is TRBJ2-7, the V gene TRBV11-2; D is perhaps TRBD1 (6 bases). CDR3 in amino acids: CASSLAGVGEQYF. Here the CDR3 DNA reads TGTGCCAGCAGCTTAGCAGGGGTGGGCGAGCAGTACTTC.